This T cell receptor beta chain appears in the sequencing data of a study of vaccination and CD4 T cells after COVID-19. Oncomine TCR Beta short-read sequencing was applied to DNA from cultured CD4+ T cells. TCRdb reanalysed the PCR reads using MiXCR and keeps one entry per CDR3 protein. This table holds around 11,000 distinct CDR3 sequences, approximately 40% found once. Regarding treatment: roughly ten-day PBMC culture with coronavirus spike peptide pools or control peptides (ViraFEST assay). Positivity by PCR occurred from March to December 2020, a period that predated US Alpha, Beta and Delta variants. CDR1 and CDR2 (germline): DFQATT, SNEGSKA (reference sequence). Trimming took 4 bases from V and 1 from J, leaving 11 bases between them. The CDR3 totals 13 residues. This clonotype was seen a handful of times. Its antigen is as yet unknown.

The receptor was isolated from a human donor who had recovered from COVID-19. Source: CD4+ T cells from blood, cultured in vitro, taken after SARS-CoV-2 vaccination. The chain is built from TRBV20-1 and TRBJ2-7, with a weak D call TRBD2 (6 bases). The CDR3 nucleotides read TGCAGTGCTACTAGCGTAGTTTCCTACGAGCAGTACTTC. Its translation is CSATSVVSYEQYF.